This T cell receptor beta chain was captured by sequencing in a study of cytomegalovirus exposure and HLA in healthy donors. On the study more broadly: Prior work identified about 120 million unique TCR beta sequences in approximately 200 million T cells.

Losses at the gene ends were 2 bases for V and 7 bases for J; bases not matched to a gene: 5. This CDR3 has 13 amino acids. Germline V CDR1 and CDR2: SGHRS, YFSETQ. Details on this clone: Its antigen is unidentified.

Use of 60 Vbeta and 13 Jbeta primers characterized the PCR. The repertoire was sequenced with immunoSEQ multiplex PCR; TCRdb's copy has only in-frame clones and lacks some. The table records around 140,000 clones, around three fifths of them present only once. Whole-study findings and limits: Cytomegalovirus-associated status was assigned to about 170 TCR beta chains. Later, an analysis found that common viral pathogens appeared to be linked with several of the most significant clusters.

The chain recombines TRBV5-1 with TRBJ1-2; TRBD1 aligns across 7 bases. The sequencing sample was made of PBMCs. This TCR derives from a woman between 40 and 55 years old in good health and CMV-seronegative. CDR3 DNA sequence: TGCGCCAGCAGCTTCGACAGGGAACTTGGCTACACCTTC. This gives the protein CASSFDRELGYTF.